A selection of T cell receptor beta chains follows, all from one sample in a study of OX40 agonist ivuxolimab in advanced cancers. TCRdb's copy holds only in-frame clones and misses some; the assay was immunoSEQ multiplex PCR. The table shows 75,000 to 85,000 clones, with around 87% occurring only once. The material was CD4+ or CD8+ T cells sorted from blood, obtained in a trial of the OX40 agonist ivuxolimab. Receptor source: an adult with an advanced solid tumor such as melanoma, head and neck, liver or kidney cancer. CDR3s include the opening cysteine and the closing phenylalanine or tryptophan. Each record gives: J gene, D gene, clone size, CDR3 length, V gene, CDR3 protein, CDR3 DNA. The D gene is left open where the match is weak. Where a row states a size, it is once, few, many or the class of an expanded clone; other rows omit it.

j_gene: TRBJ1-2
d_gene: NA
abundance: NA
len: 15
v_gene: TRBV18
CDR3aa: CASSHRDRINYGYTF
CDR3nt: TGTGCCAGCTCCCATCGCGACAGAATAAACTATGGCTACACCTTC

j_gene: TRBJ1-1
d_gene: TRBD1
abundance: NA
len: 13
v_gene: TRBV27
CDR3aa: CASSLTGLGEAFF
CDR3nt: TGTGCCAGCAGTTTGACAGGGTTGGGAGAAGCTTTCTTT

j_gene: TRBJ2-2
d_gene: NA
abundance: NA
len: 12
v_gene: TRBV19
CDR3aa: CASSTHTGELFF
CDR3nt: TGTGCCAGTAGTACACACACCGGGGAGCTGTTTTTT

j_gene: TRBJ2-7
d_gene: NA
abundance: NA
len: 14
v_gene: TRBV14
CDR3aa: CASSPRTGSNEQYF
CDR3nt: TGTGCCAGCAGCCCCAGGACCGGCTCGAACGAGCAGTACTTC

j_gene: TRBJ2-1
d_gene: NA
abundance: NA
len: 16
v_gene: TRBV11-2
CDR3aa: CASSLVFGTYHDEQFF
CDR3nt: TGTGCCAGCAGCTTAGTTTTCGGGACTTACCACGATGAGCAGTTCTTC

j_gene: TRBJ2-2
d_gene: TRBD1
abundance: once
len: 16
v_gene: TRBV4-1
CDR3aa: CASSHGQGMNTGELFF
CDR3nt: TGCGCCAGCAGCCATGGACAGGGGATGAACACCGGGGAGCTGTTTTTT

j_gene: TRBJ2-5
d_gene: TRBD2
abundance: NA
len: 16
v_gene: TRBV4-2
CDR3aa: CASSQRGSGAAETQYF
CDR3nt: TGTGCCAGCAGCCAAAGGGGTAGCGGGGCGGCAGAGACCCAGTACTTC

j_gene: TRBJ2-7
d_gene: NA
abundance: NA
len: 13
v_gene: TRBV19
CDR3aa: CASSWPGSYEQYF
CDR3nt: TGTGCCAGTAGTTGGCCGGGCTCCTACGAGCAGTACTTC

j_gene: TRBJ2-7
d_gene: NA
abundance: NA
len: 14
v_gene: TRBV19
CDR3aa: CASTKGRNSYEQYF
CDR3nt: TGTGCCAGCACTAAAGGACGTAACTCCTACGAGCAGTACTTC

j_gene: TRBJ2-1
d_gene: TRBD2
abundance: NA
len: 15
v_gene: TRBV19
CDR3aa: CASSMWGRLAGEQFF
CDR3nt: TGTGCCAGTAGTATGTGGGGCCGACTAGCGGGGGAGCAGTTCTTC

j_gene: TRBJ1-3
d_gene: TRBD1
abundance: NA
len: 17
v_gene: TRBV19
CDR3aa: CASSRKATGETGNTIYF
CDR3nt: TGTGCCAGTAGCCGAAAAGCAACAGGGGAAACTGGAAACACCATATATTTT

j_gene: TRBJ2-7
d_gene: TRBD1
abundance: once
len: 15
v_gene: TRBV28
CDR3aa: CASRNTGQDLYEQYF
CDR3nt: TGTGCCAGTAGAAACACGGGACAGGACCTATACGAGCAGTACTTC

j_gene: TRBJ2-4
d_gene: NA
abundance: NA
len: 15
v_gene: TRBV4-3
CDR3aa: CASSQDVGVQNIQYF
CDR3nt: TGCGCCAGCAGCCAAGATGTTGGGGTCCAGAACATTCAGTACTTC

j_gene: TRBJ2-1
d_gene: NA
abundance: once
len: 19
v_gene: TRBV4-1
CDR3aa: CASSQGASVLSPSYNEQFF
CDR3nt: TGCGCCAGCAGCCAAGGGGCTAGCGTCCTCTCTCCTTCCTACAATGAGCAGTTCTTC

j_gene: TRBJ2-2
d_gene: NA
abundance: NA
len: 15
v_gene: TRBV5-1
CDR3aa: CASSGGSTNTGELFF
CDR3nt: TGCGCCAGCAGCGGGGGTAGCACGAACACCGGGGAGCTGTTTTTT

j_gene: TRBJ2-6
d_gene: TRBD1
abundance: NA
len: 19
v_gene: TRBV27
CDR3aa: CASSPGRGQEYSGANVLTF
CDR3nt: TGTGCCAGCAGTCCAGGTCGGGGACAGGAATACTCTGGGGCCAACGTCCTGACTTTC

j_gene: TRBJ2-7
d_gene: NA
abundance: few
len: 18
v_gene: TRBV5-1
CDR3aa: CASSLRGVDTRSRSEQYF
CDR3nt: TGCGCCAGCAGCTTGCGGGGCGTGGACACCCGCTCTAGGAGCGAGCAGTACTTC

j_gene: TRBJ2-7
d_gene: TRBD1
abundance: NA
len: 16
v_gene: TRBV10-3
CDR3aa: CATSLSTGQGTYEQYF
CDR3nt: TGTGCCACCTCCCTATCGACAGGACAGGGAACCTACGAGCAGTACTTC

j_gene: TRBJ2-3
d_gene: TRBD2
abundance: NA
len: 17
v_gene: TRBV27
CDR3aa: CASSFTRTSGSADTQYF
CDR3nt: TGTGCCAGCAGTTTCACACGGACTAGCGGGAGCGCAGATACGCAGTATTTT

j_gene: TRBJ2-1
d_gene: NA
abundance: NA
len: 11
v_gene: TRBV21-1
CDR3aa: CAREGYNEQFF
CDR3nt: TGTGCCAGAGAGGGTTACAATGAGCAGTTCTTC

j_gene: TRBJ2-5
d_gene: TRBD2
abundance: NA
len: 17
v_gene: TRBV6-1
CDR3aa: CASSEGRAGGGWETQYF
CDR3nt: TGTGCCAGCAGTGAAGGAAGAGCGGGAGGGGGCTGGGAGACCCAGTACTTC

j_gene: TRBJ2-1
d_gene: TRBD2
abundance: few
len: 18
v_gene: TRBV11-3
CDR3aa: CASSLDHSGSGSYNEQFF
CDR3nt: TGTGCCAGCAGCTTAGACCATAGCGGGAGTGGATCCTACAATGAGCAGTTCTTC

j_gene: TRBJ1-1
d_gene: NA
abundance: once
len: 12
v_gene: TRBV6-1
CDR3aa: CASSGSGVEAFF
CDR3nt: TGTGCCAGCAGTGGATCGGGTGTTGAAGCTTTCTTT

j_gene: TRBJ2-1
d_gene: NA
abundance: NA
len: 15
v_gene: TRBV10-2
CDR3aa: CASITTGRTYNEQFF
CDR3nt: TGCGCCAGCATTACTACAGGGAGGACCTACAATGAGCAGTTCTTC

j_gene: TRBJ2-1
d_gene: NA
abundance: NA
len: 16
v_gene: TRBV19
CDR3aa: CASSIKLGPSYNEQFF
CDR3nt: TGTGCCAGTAGTATTAAGCTGGGCCCTTCCTACAATGAGCAGTTCTTC

j_gene: TRBJ1-2
d_gene: TRBD1
abundance: NA
len: 12
v_gene: TRBV29-1
CDR3aa: CSVSGTGFSYTF
CDR3nt: TGCAGCGTTTCGGGGACAGGCTTCAGCTACACCTTC

j_gene: TRBJ1-5
d_gene: NA
abundance: NA
len: 13
v_gene: TRBV28
CDR3aa: CAATANSNQPQHF
CDR3nt: TGTGCGGCGACTGCTAATAGCAATCAGCCCCAGCATTTT

j_gene: TRBJ2-1
d_gene: NA
abundance: NA
len: 15
v_gene: TRBV11-3
CDR3aa: CASSLGGRSYNEQFF
CDR3nt: TGTGCCAGCAGCTTAGGGGGGAGATCCTACAATGAGCAGTTCTTC

j_gene: TRBJ2-3
d_gene: TRBD1
abundance: NA
len: 16
v_gene: TRBV6-5
CDR3aa: CASSYSRDRVTDTQYF
CDR3nt: TGTGCCAGCAGTTACTCCCGGGACAGGGTCACAGATACGCAGTATTTT

j_gene: TRBJ1-5
d_gene: NA
abundance: once
len: 16
v_gene: TRBV10-3
CDR3aa: CAISESGDIGNQPQHF
CDR3nt: TGTGCCATCAGTGAGTCGGGGGACATCGGCAATCAGCCCCAGCATTTT

j_gene: TRBJ1-2
d_gene: TRBD1
abundance: NA
len: 16
v_gene: TRBV4-1
CDR3aa: CASSQEGTGRNYGYTF
CDR3nt: TGCGCCAGCAGCCAAGAAGGGACAGGACGCAACTATGGCTACACCTTC

j_gene: TRBJ2-2
d_gene: TRBD2
abundance: NA
len: 15
v_gene: TRBV18
CDR3aa: CASSTIAGLTGELFF
CDR3nt: TGTGCCAGCTCAACGATAGCGGGTCTCACCGGGGAGCTGTTTTTT

j_gene: TRBJ2-1
d_gene: NA
abundance: NA
len: 16
v_gene: TRBV4-2
CDR3aa: CASSQVEGSLPGEQFF
CDR3nt: TGTGCCAGCAGCCAAGTTGAGGGTAGTTTACCAGGGGAGCAGTTCTTC

j_gene: TRBJ1-3
d_gene: TRBD1
abundance: NA
len: 16
v_gene: TRBV7-9
CDR3aa: CASSTTEDRAGNTIYF
CDR3nt: TGTGCCAGCAGCACAACAGAAGACAGGGCTGGAAACACCATATATTTT

j_gene: TRBJ2-7
d_gene: TRBD1
abundance: NA
len: 14
v_gene: TRBV19
CDR3aa: CASSGQVSSYEQYF
CDR3nt: TGTGCCAGTAGTGGACAGGTCAGCTCCTACGAGCAGTACTTC